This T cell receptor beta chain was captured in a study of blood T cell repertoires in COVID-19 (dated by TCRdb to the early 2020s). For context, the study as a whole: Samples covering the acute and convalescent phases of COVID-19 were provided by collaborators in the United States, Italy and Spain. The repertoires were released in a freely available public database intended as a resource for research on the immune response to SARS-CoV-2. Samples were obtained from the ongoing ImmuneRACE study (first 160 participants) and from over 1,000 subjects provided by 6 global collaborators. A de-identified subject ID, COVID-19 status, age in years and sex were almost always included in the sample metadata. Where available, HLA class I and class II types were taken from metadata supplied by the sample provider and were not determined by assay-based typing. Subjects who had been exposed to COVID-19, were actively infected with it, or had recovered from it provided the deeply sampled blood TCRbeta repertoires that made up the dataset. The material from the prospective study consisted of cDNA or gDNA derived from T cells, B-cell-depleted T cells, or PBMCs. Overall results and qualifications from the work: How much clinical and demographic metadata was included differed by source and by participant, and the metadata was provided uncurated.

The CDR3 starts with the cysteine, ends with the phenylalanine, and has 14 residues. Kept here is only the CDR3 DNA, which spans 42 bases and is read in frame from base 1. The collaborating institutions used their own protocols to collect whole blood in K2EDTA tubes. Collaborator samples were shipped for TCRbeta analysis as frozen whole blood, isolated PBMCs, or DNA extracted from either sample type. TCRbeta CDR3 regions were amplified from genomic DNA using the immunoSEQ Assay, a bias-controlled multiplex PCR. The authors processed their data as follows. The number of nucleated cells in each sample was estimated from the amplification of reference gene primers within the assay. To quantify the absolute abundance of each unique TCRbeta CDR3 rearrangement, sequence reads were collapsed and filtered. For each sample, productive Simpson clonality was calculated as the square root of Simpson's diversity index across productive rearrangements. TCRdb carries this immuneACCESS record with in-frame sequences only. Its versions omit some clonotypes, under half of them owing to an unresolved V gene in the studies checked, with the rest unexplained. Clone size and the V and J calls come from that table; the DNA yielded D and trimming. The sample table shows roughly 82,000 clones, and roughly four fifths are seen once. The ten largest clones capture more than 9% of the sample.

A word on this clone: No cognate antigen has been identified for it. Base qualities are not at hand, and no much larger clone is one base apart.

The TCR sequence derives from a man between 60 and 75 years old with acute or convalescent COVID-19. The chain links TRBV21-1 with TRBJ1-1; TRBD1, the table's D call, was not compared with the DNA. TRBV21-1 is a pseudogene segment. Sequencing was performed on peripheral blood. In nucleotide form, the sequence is TGTGCCAGCGTCAACCAGGGAATTGGGACTGAAGCTTTCTTT. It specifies CASVNQGIGTEAFF.